Listed below are T cell receptor beta chains from one sample, sequenced in a study of T cell responses to AZD1222 COVID-19 vaccine. Profiling relied on immunoSEQ multiplex PCR, and the TCRdb table lists in-frame clones only, not all of them. This table has roughly 80,000 clones, approximately 90% appearing once. The sample here was peripheral blood, taken on day 0 of MenACWY control vaccination. These receptors all come from an adult in good health. Each CDR3 is given with its conserved first and last residue. Fields, in order: D gene, V gene, J gene, clone size, CDR3 length, CDR3 DNA, CDR3 protein. The D gene is left open where the match is weak. Size values are once, few and many counts, or a class for expanded clones, and some rows have none.

TRBD1	TRBV19	TRBJ2-5	-	14	TGTGCCAGTAGTGCCCAGGACAGGCGAGAGACCCAGTACTTC	CASSAQDRRETQYF
-	TRBV18	TRBJ2-3	-	14	TGTGCCAGCTCACGCGTCGGAAACACAGATACGCAGTATTTT	CASSRVGNTDTQYF
-	TRBV4-2	TRBJ1-1	-	15	TGTGCCAGCAGCCAAGGGGAAATATCGGGCACTGAAGCTTTCTTT	CASSQGEISGTEAFF
-	TRBV7-2	TRBJ2-3	-	12	TGTGCCAGCAGTTTTCTGTCTGATACGCAGTATTTT	CASSFLSDTQYF
-	TRBV7-9	TRBJ1-4	once	13	TGTGCCAGCAGCTTAGAAGGCGGAGAAAAACTGTTTTTT	CASSLEGGEKLFF
-	TRBV10-2	TRBJ2-1	-	11	TGCGCCAGCGGGGTCTACAATGAGCAGTTCTTC	CASGVYNEQFF
-	TRBV24-1	TRBJ1-1	-	14	TGTGCCACCCGCCCGGATGGAAAGAACACTGAAGCTTTCTTT	CATRPDGKNTEAFF
TRBD2	TRBV3-1/TRBV3-2	TRBJ2-1	-	18	TGTGCCAGCAGCCACCGAAAACTAGCGGGAGGGCCCTTAAATGAGCAGTTCTTC	CASSHRKLAGGPLNEQFF
-	TRBV5-4	TRBJ2-1	-	13	TGTGCCAGCAGCCGAGCGGCTAACAATGAGCAGTTCTTC	CASSRAANNEQFF
TRBD2	TRBV5-4	TRBJ2-5	-	14	TGTGCCAGCAGCCCGGGGGGAGTCGGAGAGACCCAGTACTTC	CASSPGGVGETQYF
-	TRBV30	TRBJ2-6	-	17	TGTGCCTGGAGCCAAAGGGGCCGGGGCTCTGGGGCCAACGTCCTGACTTTC	CAWSQRGRGSGANVLTF
-	TRBV30	TRBJ2-7	-	14	TGTGCCTGGAAGTTCAGGATAGGGTCCTACGAGCAGTACTTC	CAWKFRIGSYEQYF
-	TRBV30	TRBJ2-7	-	15	TGTGCCTGGAGTGGCGGTTGGGGCAGGGTGGACGAGCAGTACTTC	CAWSGGWGRVDEQYF
-	TRBV5-6	TRBJ2-7	once	17	TGTGCCAGCAGCTTGTTGGGCCTGGGGGAGGCAGCCTACGAGCAGTACTTC	CASSLLGLGEAAYEQYF
-	TRBV18	TRBJ2-2	-	18	TGTGCCAGCTCACCAGCACCGGGGCTAGCGCCGAACACCGGGGAGCTGTTTTTT	CASSPAPGLAPNTGELFF
-	TRBV18	TRBJ2-7	-	13	TGTGCCAGCTCGACGAGGGAGACTTACGAGCAGTACTTC	CASSTRETYEQYF
-	TRBV12-3/TRBV12-4	TRBJ2-3	-	13	TGTGCCAGCCAGAGAGGGGGGACAGATACGCAGTATTTT	CASQRGGTDTQYF
-	TRBV3-1/TRBV3-2	TRBJ1-3	-	16	TGTGCCAGCAGCCAAGTGGGCGTAGTCTCTGGAAACACCATATATTTT	CASSQVGVVSGNTIYF
-	TRBV6-5	TRBJ2-1	-	16	TGTGCCAGCAGTTTACGCCGCGGGACAGCCTACAATGAGCAGTTCTTC	CASSLRRGTAYNEQFF
TRBD1	TRBV29-1	TRBJ1-1	-	13	TGCAGCGTTGGCGACAGGGCGTTCACTGAAGCTTTCTTT	CSVGDRAFTEAFF
-	TRBV19	TRBJ2-1	-	14	TGTGCCAGTAGTAAGAGCAACCCCTACAATGAGCAGTTCTTC	CASSKSNPYNEQFF
-	TRBV27	TRBJ2-2	once	14	TGTGCCAGCAGGGCTGGCTACGTAACCGGGGAGCTGTTTTTT	CASRAGYVTGELFF
-	TRBV12-3/TRBV12-4	TRBJ1-1	-	13	TGTGCCAGCAATGCCCGGGGGAGGCCTGAAGCTTTCTTT	CASNARGRPEAFF
-	TRBV4-2	TRBJ1-1	-	16	TGTGCCAGCAGCCCCTCAAAGGGTCTAAGGAACACTGAAGCTTTCTTT	CASSPSKGLRNTEAFF
-	TRBV7-6	TRBJ2-7	-	13	TGTGCCAGCAGCTTAGGGAAGACGGACGAGCAGTACTTC	CASSLGKTDEQYF
-	TRBV5-4	TRBJ1-3	-	16	TGTGCCAGCAGCCCGGGGGGGTCGGTCTCTGGAAACACCATATATTTT	CASSPGGSVSGNTIYF
-	TRBV4-3	TRBJ1-1	-	14	TGCGCCAGCAGCCAAGATAGAGGGGAGGGAGAAGCTTTCTTT	CASSQDRGEGEAFF
-	TRBV28	TRBJ2-3	-	14	TGTGCCAGCAGTCAGGGGGGCTCGACAGATACGCAGTATTTT	CASSQGGSTDTQYF
-	TRBV2	TRBJ1-2	-	13	TGTGCCAGCAGTGAACAGGGGATGGGGGGCTACACCTTC	CASSEQGMGGYTF
-	TRBV12-3/TRBV12-4	TRBJ1-2	-	12	TGTGCCAGTCATCCGGGGAACGGCGGCTACACCTTC	CASHPGNGGYTF
-	TRBV3-1/TRBV3-2	TRBJ1-2	-	13	TGTGCCAGCAGCCAAGAAGGGACGCGCGGCTACACCTTC	CASSQEGTRGYTF
-	TRBV20-1	TRBJ2-3	-	11	TGCAGTGTTCCGATCACAGATACGCAGTATTTT	CSVPITDTQYF
-	TRBV6-2/TRBV6-3	TRBJ2-7	-	13	TGTGCCAGCAGTAAAACAGGGAACTACGAGCAGTACTTC	CASSKTGNYEQYF
-	TRBV14	TRBJ1-6	-	17	TGTGCCAGCAGCCGTAAGACACTAGCCGGTCGAAATTCACCCCTCCACTTT	CASSRKTLAGRNSPLHF
-	TRBV7-7	TRBJ2-2	-	14	TGTGCCAGCAGCCCGCAATACAACACCGGGGAGCTGTTTTTT	CASSPQYNTGELFF
TRBD1	TRBV18	TRBJ1-3	once	15	TGTGCCAGCTCGCCTGGGACAGGGGCTGGAAACACCATATATTTT	CASSPGTGAGNTIYF
-	TRBV7-2	TRBJ1-3	-	14	TGTGCCAGCAGCTTAGTTTCTACTGGAAACACCATATATTTT	CASSLVSTGNTIYF
-	TRBV30	TRBJ1-5	-	14	TGTGCCTGGCGCGGGGGGGGGCCCAATCAGCCCCAGCATTTT	CAWRGGGPNQPQHF
-	TRBV11-2	TRBJ1-2	-	14	TGTGCCAGCAGCTTAGGCGAGGGAGGCTATGGCTACACCTTC	CASSLGEGGYGYTF
-	TRBV9	TRBJ2-2	-	12	TGTGCCAGCAGCGTAGACCCCGGGGAGCTGTTTTTT	CASSVDPGELFF
-	TRBV5-1	TRBJ2-7	-	13	TGCGCCAGCAGCTTGGACGGTTACTACGAGCAGTACTTC	CASSLDGYYEQYF
-	TRBV13	TRBJ1-3	-	13	TGTGCCAGCAGCTTAGGTGGAGGAAACACCATATATTTT	CASSLGGGNTIYF
-	TRBV2	TRBJ1-1	-	16	TGTGCCAGCAGTGATAGGGCGGGCAGTACGGTGTCTGAAGCTTTCTTT	CASSDRAGSTVSEAFF
-	TRBV30	TRBJ1-2	once	11	TGTGCGGGAAGGGATTTTCGTGGCTACACCTTC	CAGRDFRGYTF
-	TRBV5-4	TRBJ2-6	-	16	TGTGCCAGCAGCTTGGGCGGAGGGACTGGGGCCAACGTCCTGACTTTC	CASSLGGGTGANVLTF
TRBD2	TRBV7-9	TRBJ2-3	-	15	TGTGCCAGCAGCTCGCTAGCGGGGATAACAGATACGCAGTATTTT	CASSSLAGITDTQYF
-	TRBV30	TRBJ2-3	-	12	TGTGCCTGGACGCGGGCGGGTGCTACGCAGTATTTT	CAWTRAGATQYF
-	TRBV5-4	TRBJ2-1	-	15	TGTGCCAGCAGCTTCACAGGAAGATTGGGGAATGAGCAGTTCTTC	CASSFTGRLGNEQFF
-	TRBV5-1	TRBJ1-4	-	14	TGCGCCAGCAGCTCGGACGGACCTAATGAAAAACTGTTTTTT	CASSSDGPNEKLFF
-	TRBV24-1	TRBJ2-1	-	15	TGTGCCCCCCCACGTCGTCCGTGCTCCTACAATGAGCAGTTCTTC	CAPPRRPCSYNEQFF
-	TRBV21-1	TRBJ2-1	-	15	TGTGCCAGCAGCGTACGGACAGGGGGTAGCAATGAGCAGTTCTTC	CASSVRTGGSNEQFF
-	TRBV5-5	TRBJ1-1	-	13	TGTGCCAGCAGCTTGGTTGCTGCCACTGAAGCTTTCTTT	CASSLVAATEAFF
-	TRBV4-1	TRBJ2-1	-	15	TGCGCCAGCAGCCAAGACGGCGTAGCGGACAATGAGCAGTTCTTC	CASSQDGVADNEQFF
-	TRBV29-1	TRBJ2-1	-	13	TGCAGCGTAGCCCCGGAGGGGCACAATGAGCAGTTCTTC	CSVAPEGHNEQFF